Listed below are T cell receptor beta chains from one sample, sequenced in a study of OX40 agonist ivuxolimab in advanced cancers. Sequenced by immunoSEQ multiplex PCR; TCRdb stores in-frame clones only, minus some. Of under 35,000 clones listed, roughly 82% are singletons. The sequencing used CD4+ or CD8+ T cells sorted from blood, collected in a trial of the OX40 agonist ivuxolimab. The receptors originated from an adult with an advanced solid tumor such as melanoma, head and neck, liver or kidney cancer. Both conserved end residues are part of each CDR3.

V	J	CDR3
TRBV30	TRBJ1-1	CAWSYQRHTEAFF
TRBV19	TRBJ1-5	CASSITGEPQHF
TRBV5-1	TRBJ2-1	CASSLPTSGRDQFF
TRBV27	TRBJ1-3	CASSFRDPRNSGNTIYF
TRBV7-2	TRBJ2-1	CASSYWAARENEQFF
TRBV10-2	TRBJ2-1	CASSESGQDNEQFF
TRBV27	TRBJ1-2	CASSFAPGRYGYTF
TRBV11-2	TRBJ2-7	CASARGFGEQYF
TRBV9	TRBJ2-2	CASSILATNTGELFF
TRBV9	TRBJ2-7	CASSAGPWYEQYF
TRBV10-3	TRBJ2-7	CAISERGSSYEQYF
TRBV7-3	TRBJ2-1	CASSLTSSMSEQFF
TRBV30	TRBJ2-3	CAWSPGRLGLGADTQYF
TRBV5-1	TRBJ2-5	CASSWNGQGQETQYF
TRBV14	TRBJ2-3	CASSQLDSTDTQYF
TRBV5-8	TRBJ2-1	CASSATRSEQFF
TRBV30	TRBJ1-1	CAWSRRTPEAFF
TRBV5-4	TRBJ1-2	CASSSADSNYGYTF
TRBV6-5	TRBJ1-1	CASSYSRGALNTEAFF
TRBV28	TRBJ2-3	CASSPGLAGTTDTQYF
TRBV7-9	TRBJ1-2	CASTQGSGNYGYTF
TRBV7-2	TRBJ2-7	CASSLVGTRVEQQYF
TRBV30	TRBJ2-1	CAWSVPLAGRDEQFF
TRBV21-1	TRBJ1-5	CASSKVNRAQPQHF
TRBV11-2	TRBJ2-1	CASSLESMIRDRTYNEQFF
TRBV28	TRBJ2-1	CASRGGAPSSYNEQFF
TRBV30	TRBJ1-2	CAWSTGTRLAQGNGYTF
TRBV20-1	TRBJ2-4	CSASKGEQYF
TRBV10-3	TRBJ2-5	CAISLAGEETQYF
TRBV28	TRBJ2-7	CASTGGGRGQGLSFDYEQYF
TRBV5-5	TRBJ2-1	CASSLGLGGQGYNEQFF
TRBV28	TRBJ2-5	CASSLLDGEETQYF
TRBV28	TRBJ2-7	CASSPNGHSGSYEQYF
TRBV19	TRBJ1-3	CASSWDRLGHTIYF
TRBV11-2	-	CASSFANSYEQYF
TRBV30	TRBJ2-5	CAWRPITGGETQYF
TRBV5-1	TRBJ1-1	CASSLRPGLLNTEAFF
TRBV15	TRBJ1-1	CATSGRKGINTEAFF
TRBV2	TRBJ1-2	CASSIQGNGYTF
TRBV5-1	TRBJ1-1	CASSKGQGENTEAFF
TRBV7-9	TRBJ1-5	CASSLTANNQPQHF
TRBV7-9	TRBJ2-1	CASSLAGDSDLF
TRBV29-1	TRBJ1-2	CSVEDPARRPYGYTF
TRBV19	TRBJ2-7	CASSIFQGEAEQYF
TRBV10-2	TRBJ1-6	CASSQDRTDDSPLHF
TRBV28	TRBJ1-5	CASSRGQGPQPQHF